Presented here are 4 T cell receptor beta chains from one specimen sequenced in a study of HIV-infected patients and healthy controls. No cell fractionation was done, so the repertoire covers all unsorted peripheral blood T cells. Reverse transcription used 450 to 650 ng RNA and constant-region primers for alpha and beta. Each of the alpha and beta chains got its own library through chain-specific third strand synthesis with indices. TCRdb recomputed calls from the 5' RACE reads with MiXCR, one row per CDR3 protein. The sample consists of more than 9,000 distinct CDR3 sequences, 9.3% of them appearing once. The sample here was blood, taken before antiretroviral therapy. These receptors all come from an adult with HIV infection. The donor label of this sample is uncertain.

V is TRBV5-1 and J is TRBJ2-1; D unresolved. Germline assignment: CDR1 SGHRS and CDR2 YFSETQ. This CDR3 comprises 12 residues. The V end lost 1 base, the J end lost 8 bases, and 7 bases lay between the germline ends. The CDR3 DNA reads as TGCGCCAGCAGCTTGTTTGGCGATGAGCAGTTCTTC. This gives the protein CASSLFGDEQFF. The complete variable domain, with remaining parts taken from reference TRBV5-1 and TRBJ2-1, reads KAGVTQTPRYLIKTRGQQVTLSCSPISGHRSVSWYQQTPGQGLQFLFEYFSETQRNKGNFPGRFSGRQFSNSRSEMNVSTLELGDSALYLCASSLFGDEQFFGPGTRLTVL.

There are many counts of this clonotype. In DNA form, the CDR3 reads TGTGCCAGCAGTTCCGGGGCGACCCAGTACTTC. Encoded protein: CASSSGATQYF. The chain combines TRBV12-3 or TRBV12-4 with TRBJ2-5; D may match TRBD1 or TRBD2 (5 bases each). CDR3 length equals 11 residues. The germline V and J ends were trimmed by 4 bases and 7 bases, with 7 bases remaining between them.

Within the sample, this clonotype is medium-sized (0.01 to 0.1%). V gene TRBV7-8 combines with J gene TRBJ2-2; D possibly corresponds to TRBD2 (6 bases). Trimming took 11 bases from V and 4 from J, leaving 23 bases between them. In germline, CDR1 is SGHVS, CDR2 FQNEAQ. The CDR3 spans 16 residues. The CDR3: CAVLLGGNEFTGELFF. For the CDR3, the DNA is TGTGCCGTACTCTTAGGAGGGAATGAATTCACCGGGGAGCTGTTTTTT.

This clonotype was detected many times. The rearrangement joins TRBV6-1 to TRBJ2-2; no reliable D call. The CDR3 runs 13 residues. Trimming removed 2 bases at V and 5 bases at J, with 6 bases between. Germline-derived CDR1 and CDR2 are MNHNS and SASEGT. The CDR3 nucleotides are TGTGCCAGCAGTGAATTGGGGACCGGGGAGCTGTTTTTT. This sequence encodes CASSELGTGELFF.